The 28 T cell receptor beta chains below all came from one sample that was sequenced in a study of blood T cell repertoires in COVID-19. Clones were sequenced by immunoSEQ multiplex PCR, and TCRdb holds only the in-frame ones, with some missing. This sample carries fewer than 200,000 clones, around three quarters of them seen once, and the ten largest clones take around 6.3%. Sequencing was done on a sample of peripheral blood. These receptors all stem from a man in his 70s with active or convalescent COVID-19.

This clone was seen a few times. The rearrangement links TRBV6-6 to TRBJ2-1; D might be TRBD1 (5 bases). The CDR3 loop spans 16 amino acids. Germline CDR1 is MNHNY and CDR2 is SVGAGI (reference sequence). V gave up 5 bases and J gave up 8 bases, with 22 bases separating them. CDR3 DNA sequence: TGTGCCAGCAGTACCTCAGGGTCTTCTCGGATGGATGAGCAGTTCTTC. Its translation is CASSTSGSSRMDEQFF.

This clone was detected once. The genes are TRBV6-5 and TRBJ1-2; unclear D gene. Between the trimmed V and J ends, which lost 4 bases and 9 bases, there was a span of 15 bases. Germline V gene data show CDR1 as MNHEY and CDR2 as SVGAGI. The CDR3 sequence is 13 residues long. The CDR3 protein is CASSSESPGSYTF. The CDR3 nucleotides read TGTGCCAGCAGTTCGGAGTCACCGGGGAGCTACACCTTC.

The gene calls are TRBV6-5 and TRBJ1-2; D remains unclear. Germline values: CDR1 MNHEY, CDR2 SVGAGI. The CDR3 spans 13 residues. V lost 5 bases, J lost 8 bases, and 15 bases lay in between. The CDR3 is CASSQQILGGYTF. The CDR3 bases are TGTGCCAGCAGTCAACAGATCCTTGGGGGCTACACCTTC.

This chain joins TRBV4-1 and TRBJ1-2; 9 positions agree with TRBD1. CDR3 length equals 16 residues. With 0 bases clipped from V and 8 bases from J, the junction kept 10 bases outside the gene matches. CDR1 MGHRA and CDR2 YSYEKL come from the germline V gene. Here the CDR3 reads CASSQEPGQGMEGYTF. CDR3 sequence (DNA): TGCGCCAGCAGCCAAGAACCCGGACAGGGGATGGAGGGCTACACCTTC.

J is TRBJ1-2 and V is TRBV5-4, with D tentatively TRBD1 (5 bases). Per the germline V gene, CDR1 is SGHNT and CDR2 is YYREEE (reference sequence). The CDR3 extends over 13 amino acids. V gave up 1 base and J gave up 8 bases, with 12 bases separating them. CDR3 in amino acids: CASSLNRIDGYTF. The CDR3 nucleotides read TGTGCCAGCAGCTTGAACAGGATCGACGGCTACACCTTC.

This chain connects TRBV7-2 to TRBJ1-5; 9 nucleotides line up with TRBD1. This CDR3 spans 14 amino acids. The V segment lost 3 bases and the J segment 11 bases; nucleotides outside the gene matches: 8. CDR1 is SGHTA, CDR2 FQGNSA, per germline. Written as DNA, the CDR3 is TGTGCCAGCAGCTTTGACAGGGGGGAAGAAGCCCAGCATTTT. Amino acids: CASSFDRGEEAQHF.

This clone was counted only a few times. The V call is TRBV7-6, the J call TRBJ1-5, with D perhaps TRBD1 (6 bases). The CDR3 is 14 residues long. CDR1 SGHVS and CDR2 FNYEAQ come from the germline V gene. Trimming removed 4 bases from V and 9 bases from J, with 16 bases in between. The chain's CDR3 is CASSSDSGSLPQHF. The CDR3, as DNA: TGTGCCAGCAGCTCGGACAGCGGCAGTCTGCCCCAGCATTTT. The whole variable domain, remainder taken from reference TRBV7-6 and TRBJ1-5, is GAGVSQSPRYKVTKRGQDVALRCDPISGHVSLYWYRQALGQGPEFLTYFNYEAQQDKSGLPNDRFSAERPEGSISTLTIQRTEQRDSAMYRCASSSDSGSLPQHFGDGTRLSIL.

This clone appeared once. This chain connects TRBV29-1 to TRBJ1-2; 8 bases map to TRBD1. After removal of 5 bases from V and 5 bases from J, the junction contained 13 bases not matched to a gene. This CDR3 region has 15 residues. Germline assignment: CDR1 SQVTM and CDR2 ANQGSEA. The CDR3 nucleotides are TGCAGCGTTCCTGATGGGGGACAGGCGCTTTATGGCTACACCTTC. Amino acids: CSVPDGGQALYGYTF.

This chain links TRBV14 with TRBJ1-1; D not certain. Deletions cut 0 bases from V and 0 bases from J, with 2 bases between. The CDR3 is made up of 13 amino acids. The germline gives CDR1 SGHDN, CDR2 FVKESK. This CDR3 reads CASSQDMNTEAFF. CDR3 DNA sequence: TGTGCCAGCAGCCAAGACATGAACACTGAAGCTTTCTTT.

As for this clone: Sequence at one end of the junction differs from germline and may be a read error. The chain recombines TRBV27 with TRBJ2-7; 8 positions match TRBD1. This CDR3 is built from 14 residues. The germline V gene has CDR1 MNHEY and CDR2 SMNVEV (reference sequence). The DNA of the CDR3 is TGTGCCAGCAGTCCCCCGGACAGGGCCCCCCTGGGGCACTTC. Protein: CASSPPDRAPLGHF.

CDR3 amino acids: CASSSYGTAYGYTF. As DNA, the CDR3 is TGTGCCAGCAGCTCGTACGGGACAGCCTATGGCTACACCTTC. The chain recombines TRBV7-9 with TRBJ1-2, with 7 bases fitting TRBD1. CDR3 length: 14 residues. V shed 4 bases and J 4 bases; nucleotides not matched to a gene: 6. Germline V CDR1 and CDR2: SEHNR, FQNEAQ (reference sequence).

The rearrangement joins TRBV19 to TRBJ1-5; D is perhaps TRBD1 (5 bases). The CDR3 has 14 residues. Germline V gene lookup returns CDR1 LNHDA and CDR2 SQIVND (reference sequence). Trimming removed 1 base at V and 7 bases at J, with 11 bases between. As DNA, the CDR3 is TGTGCCAGTAGTATAGGGGCAGGGATGCAGCCCCAGCATTTT. This encodes CASSIGAGMQPQHF.

This clone was observed a handful of times. The rearrangement links TRBV18 to TRBJ1-3; D unresolved. Germline CDR1 is KGHSH and CDR2 is LQKENI. V was cut by 4 bases and J by 0 bases, with 16 bases left in between. This CDR3 contains 17 residues. The CDR3 bases are TGTGCCAGCTCACGAAACGACGGGAGGGTCTCTGGAAACACCATATATTTT. It yields the protein CASSRNDGRVSGNTIYF.

The chain links TRBV29-1 to TRBJ1-2; D perhaps matches TRBD1 (5 bases). Germline CDR1 SQVTM, CDR2 ANQGSEA. This CDR3 has 13 residues. Trimming took off 7 bases at V and 4 bases at J, with 16 bases between the two ends. CDR3 sequence reads: CSEISPGGYGYTF. Written as DNA, the CDR3 is TGCAGCGAAATAAGTCCGGGGGGCTATGGCTACACCTTC.

The V and J genes are TRBV2 and TRBJ1-6; no clear D gene. The V end lost 6 bases, the J end lost 9 bases, and 9 bases lay between the germline ends. CDR3 length equals 12 residues. Germline V gives CDR1 SNHLY, CDR2 FYNNEI. The CDR3 DNA is TGTGCCAGCAGCTCAGATTCTTCACCCCTCCACTTT. It is translated as CASSSDSSPLHF.

The gene calls are TRBV18 and TRBJ1-2; the D gene is possibly TRBD1 (6 bases). Germline V gene lookup returns CDR1 KGHSH and CDR2 LQKENI. Trimming took 3 bases from V and 5 from J, leaving 16 bases between them. The CDR3 is 15 amino acids. The CDR3, as DNA: TGTGCCAGCTCACCGGGGGCAGGGGAGATGTATGGCTACACCTTC. This gives the protein CASSPGAGEMYGYTF.

This sequence joins TRBV18 and TRBJ1-1; a possible D gene is TRBD1 (5 bases). The CDR3 spans 16 residues. Germline V lookup: CDR1 KGHSH, CDR2 LQKENI. The V end was cut by 2 bases, the J end by 4 bases, with 17 bases between. CDR3 sequence (DNA): TGTGCCAGCTCACCAGAGCAGGGTATTACGACCACTGAAGCTTTCTTT. It specifies CASSPEQGITTTEAFF.

This clone was recorded once. The chain carries TRBV9 and TRBJ2-3, with D hard to call. V shed 4 bases and J shed 4 bases, with 10 bases lying between them. This CDR3 region has 13 residues. Germline assignment: CDR1 SGDLS and CDR2 YYNGEE. The CDR3 bases are TGTGCCAGCAGCCCTAGAGTAGCAGATACGCAGTATTTT. It yields the protein CASSPRVADTQYF. The full variable domain, in which reference TRBV9 and TRBJ2-3 provide the parts outside the CDR3, is DSGVTQTPKHLITATGQRVTLRCSPRSGDLSVYWYQQSLDQGLQFLIQYYNGEERAKGNILERFSAQQFPDLHSELNLSSLELGDSALYFCASSPRVADTQYFGPGTRLTVL.

The chain is built from TRBV14 and TRBJ2-3, with TRBD2 matching over 9 bases. CDR1 SGHDN and CDR2 FVKESK come from the germline V gene. CDR3 length: 15 residues. V lost 7 bases to trimming and J lost 4 bases; unmatched junction nucleotides: 9. The CDR3 spells CASTSLAGASDTQYF. Written as DNA, the CDR3 is TGTGCCAGCACCTCCTTAGCGGGAGCCTCAGATACGCAGTATTTT.

The rearrangement joins TRBV6-5 to TRBJ2-3; 7 nucleotides agree with TRBD2. This CDR3 is 13 amino acids long. With V trimmed by 10 bases and J by 1 base, 5 bases remained unmatched. The V gene's germline CDR1 is MNHEY and CDR2 SVGAGI. CDR3 protein: CATTLAGTDTQYF. For the CDR3, the DNA is TGTGCCACCACCCTAGCGGGCACAGATACGCAGTATTTT.

A remark on this clone: Other DNA sequences in this specimen translate into the identical CDR3. V is TRBV12-3 or TRBV12-4 and J is TRBJ2-7; a possible D gene is TRBD1 (5 bases). V was trimmed by 3 bases and J by 4 bases, leaving 7 bases between them. This CDR3 region has 12 residues. In DNA form, the CDR3 reads TGTGCCAGCAGTTTTACAGGTTACGAGCAGTACTTC. This encodes CASSFTGYEQYF.

A few counts support this clone. The V and J genes are TRBV19 and TRBJ2-1; 11 nucleotides agree with TRBD2. With V trimmed by 5 bases and J by 6 bases, 3 bases remained unmatched. Germline V gene lookup returns CDR1 LNHDA and CDR2 SQIVND (reference sequence). CDR3 length: 14 amino acids. CDR3 nucleotide sequence: TGTGCCAGTAGTTCTGGGACTAGCGGCAATGAGCAGTTCTTC. Residues: CASSSGTSGNEQFF.

The gene calls are TRBV19 and TRBJ1-5; D is unclear. The CDR3 contains 15 residues. The V gene's germline CDR1 is LNHDA and CDR2 SQIVND (reference sequence). Trimming shortened V by 6 bases and J by 0 bases, and 12 bases separated the two germline ends. The chain's CDR3 is CASSPEGHSNQPQHF. In DNA, the CDR3 is TGTGCCAGTAGCCCTGAGGGCCATAGCAATCAGCCCCAGCATTTT.

This chain uses TRBV19 with TRBJ2-7; TRBD2 is a possible D gene (7 bases). V was cut by 6 bases and J by 3 bases, with 18 bases left in between. Germline V gene lookup returns CDR1 LNHDA and CDR2 SQIVND (reference sequence). The CDR3 spans 15 residues. CDR3 protein: CASSPRGGWGYEQYF. The DNA of the CDR3 is TGTGCCAGTAGCCCTAGGGGGGGCTGGGGCTACGAGCAGTACTTC.

The V gene is TRBV6-5, the J gene TRBJ1-4; possibly TRBD1 for D (5 bases). Germline CDR1 reads MNHEY; CDR2 reads SVGAGI. The CDR3 totals 15 residues. Trimming left V 4 bases short and J 0 bases short, with 9 bases between. The CDR3: CASSSGASTNEKLFF. As DNA, the CDR3 is TGTGCCAGCAGTTCTGGGGCCTCAACTAATGAAAAACTGTTTTTT.

The genes are TRBV6-5 and TRBJ1-6; 8 bases agree with TRBD1. The ends lost 10 bases at V and 8 bases at J; junction bases unmatched: 4. This CDR3 spans 12 amino acids. CDR1 and CDR2 (germline): MNHEY, SVGAGI. The CDR3 sequence is CAIGTGYSPLHF. The CDR3 coding sequence is TGTGCCATCGGGACAGGCTATTCACCCCTCCACTTT.

This rearrangement joins TRBV5-6 to TRBJ1-2; a possible D gene is TRBD1 (6 bases). CDR1 SGHDT and CDR2 YYEEEE come from the germline V gene. The CDR3 contains 14 residues. Deletions cut 3 bases from V and 2 bases from J, with 11 bases between. For the CDR3, the DNA is TGTGCCAGCAGCTCGCTCACAGGGAACTATGGCTACACCTTC. This translates into CASSSLTGNYGYTF.

The chain links TRBV2 to TRBJ2-5, with D perhaps matching TRBD2 (6 bases). The length of the CDR3 is 13 residues. Germline CDR1 and CDR2: SNHLY and FYNNEI. V was trimmed by 4 bases and J by 5 bases, leaving 11 bases between them. Here the CDR3 DNA reads TGTGCCAGCAGTGGACTAGTTGGCGAGACCCAGTACTTC. Protein: CASSGLVGETQYF. Variable domain in full (rest from reference TRBV2 and TRBJ2-5): EPEVTQTPSHQVTQMGQEVILRCVPISNHLYFYWYRQILGQKVEFLVSFYNNEISEKSEIFDDQFSVERPDGSNFTLKIRSTKLEDSAMYFCASSGLVGETQYFGPGTRLLVL.